This TCR beta chain is drawn from a study of a mutant IDH1 vaccine in newly diagnosed glioma. Study context: During weeks 1, 3, 5, 7, 11, 15, 19 and 23, patients received eight vaccinations.

V lost 0 bases and J lost 12, with 12 bases in between. There are 11 residues in the CDR3. Germline V gene lookup returns CDR1 DFQATT and CDR2 SNEGSKA (reference sequence). Comments on this clone: What it binds is not known.

Data came from immunoSEQ multiplex PCR; TCRdb stores just in-frame clones and leaves some out. Among about 36,000 clones listed, roughly 79% were seen once. Noted time point: week 5, during vaccination. The study gave 300 ug of mutant IDH1 20-mer peptide per vaccine dose, with topical imiquimod. Study-wide results and limits: Among patients, around 93% showed immune responses induced by the vaccine.

This sequence joins TRBV20-1 and TRBJ2-7; maybe TRBD1 (7 bases). The sequence was collected from a man aged 50-60 years with glioma. The source material was PBMCs, sampled from a glioma patient whose treatment included an IDH1 peptide vaccine. Here the CDR3 reads CSAREGTAGYF. The DNA for the CDR3 is TGCAGTGCTAGAGAGGGGACAGCGGGGTACTTC.